These 26 T cell receptor beta chains share one sample of origin, sequenced in a study of blood T cell repertoires in COVID-19. Using immunoSEQ multiplex PCR, the repertoire was profiled, and TCRdb retains in-frame clones only, with some absent. The table has 200,000 or so clones, around 86% seen once; the top ten hold around 6.9%. What was sequenced was peripheral blood. These receptors all come from a man in his sixties who had recovered from COVID-19.

The chain is built from TRBV7-8 and TRBJ1-3; perhaps TRBD1 as D (5 bases). Between the trimmed V and J ends, which lost 3 bases and 8 bases, there was a span of 14 bases. This CDR3 comprises 14 residues. Germline assignment: CDR1 SGHVS and CDR2 FQNEAQ. The CDR3 here is CASSFRDGTYTIYF. Here the CDR3 DNA reads TGTGCCAGCAGCTTCCGGGACGGGACTTACACCATATATTTT.

This chain uses TRBV10-3 with TRBJ2-3, with a tentative D call TRBD2 (7 bases). The CDR3 contains 15 residues. V dropped 6 bases and J dropped 6 bases, with 19 bases sitting between them. CDR1 and CDR2 from the germline V gene are ENHRY and SYGVKD. This CDR3 reads CAIRGGGRVPDTQYF. The CDR3 bases are TGTGCCATCAGGGGGGGCGGGAGAGTCCCCGATACGCAGTATTTT.

The chain employs TRBV6-5 and TRBJ2-4; D gene ambiguous. V lost 2 bases and J 0 bases, leaving 11 bases between the germline ends. The CDR3 contains 16 residues. Germline lookup yields CDR1 MNHEY and CDR2 SVGAGI. The CDR3 protein is CASSYTAALAKNIQYF. The CDR3 DNA follows: TGTGCCAGCAGTTACACGGCGGCACTAGCCAAAAACATTCAGTACTTC.

J is TRBJ2-2 and V is TRBV10-3; the match to TRBD2 covers 9 bases. Germline V lookup: CDR1 ENHRY, CDR2 SYGVKD. V was clipped by 10 bases and J by 0 bases; unmatched bases: 9. This CDR3 is 16 amino acids long. In DNA form, the CDR3 reads TGTGCCACGGGGCATAGCGGGGGCCCGAACACCGGGGAGCTGTTTTTT. Translated, it gives CATGHSGGPNTGELFF.

In its sample, this clone was seen a few times. V gene TRBV2 combines with J gene TRBJ2-7, with no clear D. The CDR3 sequence is 11 residues long. The V end was cut by 5 bases, the J end by 3 bases, with 5 bases between. Germline V gene sequence: CDR1 SNHLY, CDR2 FYNNEI. CDR3 region: CASSPNYEQYF. In DNA form, the CDR3 reads TGTGCCAGCAGTCCTAACTACGAGCAGTACTTC.

This chain connects TRBV6-6 to TRBJ1-1, with D maybe TRBD1 (5 bases). Per the germline V gene, CDR1 is MNHNY and CDR2 is SVGAGI (reference sequence). V was cut by 6 bases and J by 1 base, with 12 bases left in between. The CDR3 is 14 residues long. CDR3 DNA sequence: TGTGCCAGCAGGCTTACGGGGGGGAACACTGAAGCTTTCTTT. Its translation: CASRLTGGNTEAFF.

This chain links TRBV10-3 with TRBJ1-3; D is unresolved. Per germline, CDR1 ENHRY and CDR2 SYGVKD. The CDR3 has 14 amino acids. V shed 8 bases and J shed 1 base, with 12 bases lying between them. The CDR3 spells CAIARVASGNTIYF. The CDR3 DNA sequence: TGTGCCATCGCTCGAGTAGCATCTGGAAACACCATATATTTT.

The V call is TRBV5-1, the J call TRBJ2-7; 7 nucleotides line up with TRBD1. With 4 bases clipped from V and 1 base from J, the junction kept 2 bases outside the gene matches. CDR1 is SGHRS and CDR2 is YFSETQ in the germline V gene. This CDR3 has 13 amino acids. CDR3 sequence reads: CASSPTGSYEQYF. Here the CDR3 DNA reads TGCGCCAGCAGCCCGACAGGGTCCTACGAGCAGTACTTC.

This clone was seen a few times. The rearrangement joins TRBV5-1 to TRBJ2-3; possibly TRBD2 for D (6 bases). V was shortened by 4 bases and J by 5 bases, with 11 bases between the two germline ends. The germline V gene encodes CDR1 SGHRS and CDR2 YFSETQ. This CDR3 is 13 amino acids long. The CDR3 is CASSPGARDTQYF. The CDR3 DNA follows: TGCGCCAGCAGCCCGGGAGCGAGAGATACGCAGTATTTT.

The chain has TRBV6-5 and TRBJ1-6, with D unclear. CDR3 size: 13 residues. Deletions cut 6 bases from V and 1 base from J, with 4 bases between. Germline-derived CDR1 and CDR2 are MNHEY and SVGAGI. For the CDR3, the DNA is TGTGCCAGCAGGGCTTCCTATAATTCACCCCTCCACTTT. This translates into CASRASYNSPLHF.

The rearrangement links TRBV15 to TRBJ2-1; TRBD1 agrees at 8 bases. The ends lost 0 bases at V and 6 bases at J; junction bases unmatched: 7. Germline V CDR1 and CDR2: LNHNV, YYDKDF (reference sequence). The CDR3 covers 16 residues. The CDR3 loop reads CATSREVGQGANEQFF. DNA of the CDR3: TGTGCCACCAGCAGAGAGGTTGGACAGGGTGCCAATGAGCAGTTCTTC.

The chain has TRBV7-6 and TRBJ2-3; maybe TRBD2 (5 bases). V was clipped by 2 bases and J by 2 bases, with 14 bases between them. The CDR3 consists of 16 residues. The germline CDR1 and CDR2 sequences are SGHVS and FNYEAQ. The CDR3 DNA follows: TGTGCCAGCAGCTTATATCCGGACTTAAACACAGATACGCAGTATTTT. Residues: CASSLYPDLNTDTQYF.

The V and J genes are TRBV30 and TRBJ2-1, with 8 bases aligning to TRBD2. The CDR3 has 13 residues. CDR1 GTSNPN and CDR2 SVGIG come from the germline V gene (reference sequence). With 2 bases clipped from V and 5 bases from J, the junction kept 2 bases outside the gene matches. CDR3 sequence: CAWSSGGHNEQFF. CDR3 nucleotides: TGTGCCTGGAGTAGCGGGGGACACAATGAGCAGTTCTTC.

The chain couples TRBV19 to TRBJ1-5, with D possibly matching TRBD1 (5 bases). Trimming shortened V by 7 bases and J by 4 bases, and 23 bases separated the two germline ends. The CDR3 loop spans 17 amino acids. The germline CDR1 and CDR2 sequences are LNHDA and SQIVND (reference sequence). The CDR3, as DNA: TGTGCCAGTACCTATAGTGGAGGGGTAAATCGGAATCAGCCCCAGCATTTT. Its translation: CASTYSGGVNRNQPQHF.

V and J are TRBV9 and TRBJ2-5; 15 positions agree with TRBD2. The CDR3 consists of 17 residues. Looked up from germline, CDR1 is SGDLS and CDR2 is YYNGEE. The J segment lost 4 bases and the V segment lost 0 bases, leaving 4 bases of the junction unmatched. CDR3 sequence (DNA): TGTGCCAGCAGCGTAGGGGGACTAGCGGGAGGTGGAGAGACCCAGTACTTC. As protein: CASSVGGLAGGGETQYF.

J is TRBJ1-1 and V is TRBV29-1, with 9 positions matching TRBD1. Per the germline V gene, CDR1 is SQVTM and CDR2 is ANQGSEA. This CDR3 region has 14 residues. J gave up 4 bases and V 5 bases, and 8 bases lay outside the gene matches. The CDR3 is CSVTTGGRGTEAFF. The CDR3 nucleotides are TGCAGCGTTACAACAGGGGGCCGGGGCACTGAAGCTTTCTTT.

The chain has TRBV7-2 and TRBJ2-7, with a weak D call TRBD2 (5 bases). V was trimmed by 1 base and J by 5 bases, leaving 12 bases between them. The CDR3 has 14 residues. Germline CDR1 is SGHTA and CDR2 is FQGNSA. The CDR3 bases are TGTGCCAGCAGCTTAGGGCCGGGATTCGACGAGCAGTACTTC. Amino acid sequence: CASSLGPGFDEQYF.

The genes are TRBV21-1 and TRBJ2-7; the D call of TRBD2 is as the table states it, not checked on the DNA. TRBV21-1 has pseudogene status. This CDR3 has 16 residues. In DNA, the CDR3 is TGTGCCAGCAGCAACCCCGGGACTAGCGGAACCTACGAGCAGTACTTC. This encodes CASSNPGTSGTYEQYF.

The rearrangement links TRBV30 to TRBJ2-5, with 7 bases fitting TRBD2. Germline trimming cut 4 bases from V and 5 bases from J; bases unmatched to any gene: 7. The CDR3 has 13 residues. Germline V gene lookup returns CDR1 GTSNPN and CDR2 SVGIG (reference sequence). The CDR3 is CAWNVAGEETQYF. The CDR3 DNA reads TGTGCCTGGAACGTGGCGGGAGAGGAGACCCAGTACTTC. The whole variable domain, filled in from reference TRBV30 and TRBJ2-5, reads SQTIHQWPATLVQPVGSPLSLECTVEGTSNPNLYWYRQAAGRGLQLLFYSVGIGQISSEVPQNLSASRPQDRQFILSSKKLLLSDSGFYLCAWNVAGEETQYFGPGTRLLVL.

This clone has a single count. The chain links TRBV5-1 to TRBJ1-1; 9 bases map to TRBD1. After removal of 4 bases from V and 5 bases from J, the junction contained 12 bases not matched to a gene. There are 16 residues in the CDR3. Germline V gene sequence: CDR1 SGHRS, CDR2 YFSETQ. For the CDR3, the DNA is TGCGCCAGCAGCCTGGGGCGGGACAGGGAGAGTACTGAAGCTTTCTTT. This sequence encodes CASSLGRDRESTEAFF.

The chain is built from TRBV7-2 and TRBJ2-5; 8 bases are shared with TRBD1. This CDR3 comprises 14 residues. J lost 1 base, V lost 6 bases, and 4 bases had no gene match. In germline, CDR1 is SGHTA, CDR2 FQGNSA. The CDR3 loop is CASSWTGIQETQYF. The CDR3, as DNA: TGTGCCAGCAGTTGGACAGGGATCCAAGAGACCCAGTACTTC. The variable domain in full, completed from reference TRBV7-2 and TRBJ2-5, reads GAGVSQSPSNKVTEKGKDVELRCDPISGHTALYWYRQSLGQGLEFLIYFQGNSAPDKSGLPSDRFSAERTGGSVSTLTIQRTQQEDSAVYLCASSWTGIQETQYFGPGTRLLVL.

This CDR3 is CASSQLLATEAFF. The CDR3 DNA sequence: TGTGCCAGCAGCCAACTCCTGGCCACTGAAGCTTTCTTT. The rearrangement uses TRBV14 and TRBJ1-1; D unclear. Germline assignment: CDR1 SGHDN and CDR2 FVKESK. This CDR3 is built from 13 residues. The V end lost 2 bases, the J end lost 4 bases, and 8 bases lay between the germline ends.

J is TRBJ1-5 and V is TRBV6-5; a weak D match, TRBD1 (5 bases). Between the trimmed V and J ends, which lost 6 bases and 4 bases, there was a span of 7 bases. Looked up from germline, CDR1 is MNHEY and CDR2 is SVGAGI. CDR3 length: 12 residues. The CDR3 sequence: CASRTVNQPQHF. CDR3 DNA: TGTGCCAGCAGGACAGTGAATCAGCCCCAGCATTTT.

The sample holds one count of this clone. This chain uses TRBV6-1 with TRBJ2-7; the match to TRBD1 covers 8 bases. The CDR3 is made up of 12 amino acids. With V trimmed by 8 bases and J by 2 bases, 2 bases remained unmatched. Germline lookup yields CDR1 MNHNS and CDR2 SASEGT. CDR3 amino acids: CASGTGPYEQYF. CDR3 nucleotide sequence: TGTGCCAGCGGGACAGGACCCTACGAGCAGTACTTC.

This clone came up a few times. The chain links TRBV28 to TRBJ1-3, with D perhaps TRBD1 (5 bases). Germline V gene lookup returns CDR1 MDHEN and CDR2 SYDVKM. Trimming stripped 8 bases from V and 3 bases from J, with 14 bases between. The CDR3 has 14 amino acids. CDR3 amino acids: CASRMGGGGNTIYF. The CDR3, as DNA: TGTGCCAGCCGGATGGGGGGGGGTGGAAACACCATATATTTT.

The rearrangement links TRBV5-1 to TRBJ2-2; 8 nucleotides line up with TRBD1. V was pared by 4 bases and J by 6 bases, with 11 bases of the junction left unmatched. CDR3 length equals 16 residues. Germline loops: CDR1 SGHRS, CDR2 YFSETQ. The CDR3 reads CASSTGQGLIAGELFF. In DNA, the CDR3 is TGCGCCAGCAGCACCGGACAGGGCCTTATCGCCGGGGAGCTGTTTTTT. Combining the CDR3 with reference TRBV5-1 and TRBJ2-2 gives the whole variable domain KAGVTQTPRYLIKTRGQQVTLSCSPISGHRSVSWYQQTPGQGLQFLFEYFSETQRNKGNFPGRFSGRQFSNSRSEMNVSTLELGDSALYLCASSTGQGLIAGELFFGEGSRLTVL.